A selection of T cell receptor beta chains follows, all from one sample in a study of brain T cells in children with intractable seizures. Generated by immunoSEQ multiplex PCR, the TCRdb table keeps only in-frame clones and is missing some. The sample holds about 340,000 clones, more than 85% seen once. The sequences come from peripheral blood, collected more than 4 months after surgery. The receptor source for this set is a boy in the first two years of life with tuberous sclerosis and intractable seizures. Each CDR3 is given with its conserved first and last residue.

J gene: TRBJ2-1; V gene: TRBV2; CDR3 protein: CASSDNWAGAEQFF
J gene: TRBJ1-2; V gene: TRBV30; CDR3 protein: CAWNFGSGGQIYGYTF
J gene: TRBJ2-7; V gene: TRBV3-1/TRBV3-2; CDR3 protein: CASSPLRDLPYEQYF
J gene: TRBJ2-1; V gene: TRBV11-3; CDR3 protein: CASSPGVLNEQFF
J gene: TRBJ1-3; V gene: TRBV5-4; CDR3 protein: CASSLGSGSGNTIYF
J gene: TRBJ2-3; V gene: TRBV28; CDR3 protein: CATAGTHTDTQYF
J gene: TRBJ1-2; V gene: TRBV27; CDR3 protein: CASSLVQGKQRGYTF
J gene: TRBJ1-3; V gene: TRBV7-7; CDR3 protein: CASSPIEGIHTIYF
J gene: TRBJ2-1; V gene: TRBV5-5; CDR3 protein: CASRSPSSGGYNEQFF
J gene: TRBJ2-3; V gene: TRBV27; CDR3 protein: CASSPLPKLAGDGDTQYF
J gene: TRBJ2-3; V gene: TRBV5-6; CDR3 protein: CASSSPGQGFTDTQYF
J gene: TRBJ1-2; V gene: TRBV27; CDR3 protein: CASSNRIITKGGYTF
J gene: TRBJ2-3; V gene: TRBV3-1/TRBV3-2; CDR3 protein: CASSPQPDTQYF
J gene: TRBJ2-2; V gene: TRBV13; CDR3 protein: CASSPAEGDTGELFF
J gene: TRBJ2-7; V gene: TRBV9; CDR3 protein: CASSVGRTNEQYF
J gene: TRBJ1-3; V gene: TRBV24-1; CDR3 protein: CATDIYLSGNTIYF
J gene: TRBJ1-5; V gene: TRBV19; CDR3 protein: CASSIRGDQPQHF
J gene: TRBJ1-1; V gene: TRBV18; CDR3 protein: CASSPYFRDHFTYTEAFF
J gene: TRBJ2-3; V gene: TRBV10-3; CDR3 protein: CAISEIAGDTQYF
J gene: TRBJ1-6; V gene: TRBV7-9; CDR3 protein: CASSRTGDNSPLHF
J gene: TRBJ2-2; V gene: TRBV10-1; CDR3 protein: CASSPYRLGNTGELFF
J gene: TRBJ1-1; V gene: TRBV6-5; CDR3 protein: CASRPGGGIHTEAFF
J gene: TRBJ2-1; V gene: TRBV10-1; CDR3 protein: CASSESRLAVHNEQFF
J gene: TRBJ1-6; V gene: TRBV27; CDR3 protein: CASRGADPKSPLHF
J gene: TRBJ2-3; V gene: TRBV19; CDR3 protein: CASRISSGTSGRTDTQYF
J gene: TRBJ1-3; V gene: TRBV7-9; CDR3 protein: CASSLMSPGGRNTIYF
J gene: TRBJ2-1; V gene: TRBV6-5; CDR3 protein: CASSYSLAGYNEQFF
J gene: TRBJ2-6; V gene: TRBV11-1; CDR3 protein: CASSPLTGANVLTF
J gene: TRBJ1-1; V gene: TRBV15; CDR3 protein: CATSRPEDTEAFF
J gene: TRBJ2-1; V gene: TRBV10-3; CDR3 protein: CAISEWSGISYNEQFF
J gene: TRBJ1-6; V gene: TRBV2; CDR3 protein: CASSEAGQGTGEFSPLHF
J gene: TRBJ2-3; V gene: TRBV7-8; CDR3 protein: CASSLPRNTQYF
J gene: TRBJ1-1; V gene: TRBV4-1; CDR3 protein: CASSQEGNFLVGTEAFF
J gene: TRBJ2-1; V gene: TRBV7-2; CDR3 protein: CASSFLGGSYNEQFF
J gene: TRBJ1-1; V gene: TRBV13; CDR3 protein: CASSLAGQGTEAFF
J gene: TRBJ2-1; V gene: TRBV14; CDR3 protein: CASSQGWGDSLYNEQFF
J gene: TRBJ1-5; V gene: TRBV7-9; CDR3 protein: CASSLDQGSNQPQHF
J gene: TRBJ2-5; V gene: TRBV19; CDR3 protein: CASSIDRETQYF
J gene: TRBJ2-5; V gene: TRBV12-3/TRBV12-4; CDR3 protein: CASRAGETQYF
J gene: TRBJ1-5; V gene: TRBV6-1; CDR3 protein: CASSEHQPQHF
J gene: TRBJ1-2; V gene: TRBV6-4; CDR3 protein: CASSDSAGTSYGYTF
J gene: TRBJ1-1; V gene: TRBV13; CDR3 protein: CASSLLGGNTEAFF
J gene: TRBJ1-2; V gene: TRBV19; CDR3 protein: CASSIGHNRDYGYTF
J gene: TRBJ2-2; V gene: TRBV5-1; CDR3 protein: CASSLDRVSTGELFF
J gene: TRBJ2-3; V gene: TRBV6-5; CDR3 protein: CASSPTANTDTQYF